One sample yielded the 26 T cell receptor beta chains listed below, sequenced in a study of cytotoxic CD8 clonotypes in ibrutinib-treated CLL. Produced via immunoSEQ multiplex PCR; TCRdb's table is partial and in-frame only. The table lists roughly 200,000 clones, 60% to 80% of them singletons, with about an eighth in the top ten. Source: PBMCs, taken after 12 months of ibrutinib treatment. The source is a human donor with chronic lymphocytic leukemia.

The chain is built from TRBV6-1 and TRBJ2-7; D gene ambiguous. This CDR3 has 15 amino acids. V lost 1 base to trimming and J lost 2 bases, with 12 bases between them. In germline, CDR1 is MNHNS, CDR2 SASEGT. The CDR3 region has the DNA TGTGCCAGCAGTGAAGGGAGCTTCCTGACCTACGAGCAGTACTTC. It translates to CASSEGSFLTYEQYF.

This chain uses TRBV10-3 with TRBJ2-1; D is ambiguous. The ends were cut back, 7 bases at V and 9 bases at J, with 13 bases in the middle. The CDR3 covers 12 residues. Germline V CDR1 and CDR2: ENHRY, SYGVKD. The CDR3 sequence: CAITGLPGEQFF. In DNA, the CDR3 is TGTGCCATCACCGGTCTCCCGGGTGAGCAGTTCTTC.

V and J are TRBV18 and TRBJ1-2; D not resolved. The length of the CDR3 is 12 residues. The germline V and J ends were trimmed by 2 bases and 6 bases, with 7 bases remaining between them. Germline V gene lookup returns CDR1 KGHSH and CDR2 LQKENI. The CDR3 sequence: CASSPGIHGYTF. The CDR3 nucleotides read TGTGCCAGCTCACCAGGGATCCATGGCTACACCTTC.

In its sample, this clone was seen many times. The V gene is TRBV10-1, the J gene TRBJ2-3; no firm D call. This CDR3 has 13 residues. Trimming shortened V by 6 bases and J by 3 bases, and 10 bases separated the two germline ends. Germline V gene lookup returns CDR1 WNHNN and CDR2 SYGVQD (reference sequence). The chain's CDR3 is CASSEQLTDTQYF. CDR3 sequence (DNA): TGCGCCAGCAGCGAGCAGTTAACAGATACGCAGTATTTT.

This sequence joins TRBV4-1 and TRBJ1-3; 7 bases line up with TRBD1. From germline, CDR1 is MGHRA and CDR2 YSYEKL. The trim removed 4 bases at V and 0 bases at J, leaving 6 bases unmatched. The CDR3 extends over 16 amino acids. CDR3 protein: CASSPATGNSGNTIYF. The CDR3 DNA reads as TGCGCCAGCAGCCCCGCGACAGGGAACTCTGGAAACACCATATATTTT.

The V call is TRBV19, the J call TRBJ2-7, with D possibly being TRBD1 (5 bases). The CDR3 contains 16 residues. V dropped 4 bases and J dropped 6 bases, with 22 bases sitting between them. The germline CDR1 and CDR2 sequences are LNHDA and SQIVND (reference sequence). The CDR3 nucleotides are TGTGCCAGTAGTAAAACATCCAGGGTGGGTCGAGTCGAGCAGTACTTC. As protein: CASSKTSRVGRVEQYF.

A note on this clone: An end of the junction does not agree with germline; a read error may underlie this. V gene TRBV14 combines with J gene TRBJ2-7, with 7 bases lining up with TRBD2. The CDR3 contains 13 residues. The V gene's germline CDR1 is SGHDN and CDR2 FVKESK. CDR3 loop: CASSQGRAYEQYF. CDR3 DNA sequence: TGTGCCAGCAGTCAAGGGAGGGCCTACGAGCAGTACTTC.

This clone was picked up a small number of times. This chain connects TRBV5-4 to TRBJ1-5; D unclear. The CDR3 runs to 15 residues. Trimming took 0 bases from V and 0 from J, leaving 7 bases between them. Germline CDR1 and CDR2: SGHNT and YYREEE (reference sequence). The chain's CDR3 is CASSLGGFSNQPQHF. In nucleotides, the CDR3 is TGTGCCAGCAGCTTGGGAGGATTTAGCAATCAGCCCCAGCATTTT.

The rearrangement joins TRBV7-6 to TRBJ2-1, with 12 bases identical to TRBD2. Trimming removed 0 bases from V and 7 bases from J; junction bases left unmatched: 10. CDR3 length: 18 residues. Germline loops: CDR1 SGHVS, CDR2 FNYEAQ. The CDR3 DNA reads TGTGCCAGCAGCTTAGCGCATTGGACTAGCGGGATGCGGAATGAGCAGTTCTTC. Encoded protein: CASSLAHWTSGMRNEQFF.

This chain joins TRBV7-8 and TRBJ1-2; possible D gene TRBD1, 6 bases. Trimming removed 3 bases at V and 6 bases at J, with 20 bases between. Germline CDR1 and CDR2: SGHVS and FQNEAQ. The CDR3 sequence is 16 residues long. CDR3 amino acids: CASSFTDQGPINGYTF. The CDR3 DNA is TGTGCCAGCAGCTTTACGGATCAGGGGCCAATTAATGGCTACACCTTC.

The CDR3 region is CASSVRGATEAFF. In DNA, the CDR3 is TGTGCCAGCAGTGTTCGGGGGGCCACTGAAGCTTTCTTT. The rearrangement uses TRBV6-1 and TRBJ1-1; D might be TRBD1 (6 bases). V was clipped by 4 bases and J by 4 bases, with 10 bases between them. Germline lookup yields CDR1 MNHNS and CDR2 SASEGT. The CDR3 loop spans 13 amino acids.

This clone was seen only once. The chain links TRBV30 to TRBJ2-2; a weak D match, TRBD1 (6 bases). The CDR3 has 16 residues. The germline CDR1 and CDR2 sequences are GTSNPN and SVGIG (reference sequence). V lost 0 bases, J lost 4 bases, and 15 bases lay in between. CDR3 residues: CAWSVPGTLSTGELFF. The CDR3 DNA sequence: TGTGCCTGGAGTGTACCGGGGACATTGTCCACCGGGGAGCTGTTTTTT.

The rearrangement uses TRBV6-6 and TRBJ1-2; D is unresolved. The ends were cut back, 7 bases at V and 6 bases at J, with 15 bases in the middle. The CDR3 has 13 residues. In germline, CDR1 is MNHNY, CDR2 SVGAGI (reference sequence). The CDR3 coding sequence is TGTGCCAGCACCTTATCCAGTCTGGATGGCTACACCTTC. It translates to CASTLSSLDGYTF.

This chain uses TRBV6-5 with TRBJ1-6; D is ambiguous. V was cut by 5 bases and J by 8 bases, with 16 bases left in between. Germline CDR1 MNHEY, CDR2 SVGAGI. CDR3 length equals 15 residues. CDR3 nucleotides: TGTGCCAGCAGTCCGAGCACGTATAGGGATTCACCCCTCCACTTT. Its translation is CASSPSTYRDSPLHF.

V usage is TRBV30 and J usage is TRBJ1-2; the match to TRBD1 covers 7 bases. Trimming at V came to 4 bases and at J to 2 bases, leaving 13 bases not matched to a gene. Per the germline V gene, CDR1 is GTSNPN and CDR2 is SVGIG (reference sequence). CDR3 length: 16 amino acids. The CDR3 protein is CAWTPLTGQRNYGYTF. The CDR3 DNA sequence: TGTGCCTGGACCCCACTGACGGGACAGAGAAACTATGGCTACACCTTC. Supplemented by reference TRBV30 and TRBJ1-2, the full variable domain reads SQTIHQWPATLVQPVGSPLSLECTVEGTSNPNLYWYRQAAGRGLQLLFYSVGIGQISSEVPQNLSASRPQDRQFILSSKKLLLSDSGFYLCAWTPLTGQRNYGYTFGSGTRLTVV.

The chain carries TRBV6-5 and TRBJ1-6; D is perhaps TRBD1 (5 bases). Germline V CDR1 and CDR2: MNHEY, SVGAGI. There are 12 residues in the CDR3. V was shortened by 10 bases and J by 9 bases, with 13 bases between the two germline ends. The CDR3 nucleotides are TGTGCCATCGGGGGGTCGGGTTCACCCCTCCACTTT. It specifies CAIGGSGSPLHF.

This clone occurred a few times. CDR3: CASTQGGGNQPQHF. The CDR3 DNA reads TGTGCCAGCACCCAGGGGGGGGGCAATCAGCCCCAGCATTTT. The chain is built from TRBV6-1 and TRBJ1-5; TRBD1 aligns across 7 bases. Losses at the gene ends were 7 bases for V and 2 bases for J; bases not matched to a gene: 5. This CDR3 is 14 amino acids long. CDR1 is MNHNS, CDR2 SASEGT, per germline.

This chain uses TRBV2 with TRBJ2-7; D uncertain. Germline values: CDR1 SNHLY, CDR2 FYNNEI. The CDR3 extends over 12 amino acids. V lost 5 bases and J 2 bases, leaving 7 bases between the germline ends. The CDR3 nucleotides read TGTGCCAGCAGTTATTCGGCCTACGAGCAGTACTTC. Its protein product is CASSYSAYEQYF.

The rearrangement links TRBV5-1 to TRBJ2-3; 8 nucleotides align to TRBD1. Germline V gives CDR1 SGHRS, CDR2 YFSETQ. The ends lost 4 bases at V and 6 bases at J; junction bases unmatched: 7. The CDR3 is 14 residues long. CDR3 in DNA: TGCGCCAGCAGCCCGCTGACAGGGGAGGATACGCAGTATTTT. It is translated as CASSPLTGEDTQYF.

As to this clone: One base away lies a much larger clone, so this may be a sequencing read error. Other DNA variants within this sample encode the same CDR3. V is TRBV2 and J is TRBJ2-2, with D possibly matching TRBD1 (7 bases). The CDR3 contains 15 residues. The germline CDR1 and CDR2 sequences are SNHLY and FYNNEI. The CDR3: CASKVAGQNTGELFF. CDR3 DNA: TGTGCCAGCAAGGTTGCGGGACAGAACACCGGGGAACTGTTTTTT. The variable domain in full, completed from reference TRBV2 and TRBJ2-2, reads EPEVTQTPSHQVTQMGQEVILRCVPISNHLYFYWYRQILGQKVEFLVSFYNNEISEKSEIFDDQFSVERPDGSNFTLKIRSTKLEDSAMYFCASKVAGQNTGELFFGEGSRLTVL.

The rearrangement uses TRBV5-5 and TRBJ2-7; no definite D call. V lost 1 base and J 6 bases, leaving 5 bases between the germline ends. The CDR3 sequence is 11 residues long. Germline CDR1 is SGHKS and CDR2 is YYEKEE (reference sequence). This CDR3 is CASSLFREQYF. CDR3 nucleotides: TGTGCCAGCAGCTTGTTCCGCGAGCAGTACTTC.

The chain uses TRBV28 and TRBJ2-7; TRBD1 might be the D (6 bases). V lost 8 bases to trimming and J lost 2 bases, with 10 bases between them. The CDR3 length is 12 residues. The germline V gene encodes CDR1 MDHEN and CDR2 SYDVKM. CDR3 residues: CASQDRTYEQYF. The CDR3 nucleotides read TGTGCCAGCCAGGACAGAACCTACGAGCAGTACTTC.

Only a few counts were recorded for this clone. CDR3 in DNA: TGTGCCAGCTCACCAATTGGAGGGGGTGGTAGTCAGCCCCAGCATTTT. It is translated as CASSPIGGGGSQPQHF. The chain is built from TRBV18 and TRBJ1-5; TRBD1 might be the D (6 bases). The CDR3 is 16 amino acids. The V end was cut by 2 bases, the J end by 6 bases, with 17 bases between. CDR1 and CDR2 (germline): KGHSH, LQKENI.

The chain joins TRBV20-1 to TRBJ2-7, with D unresolved. From germline, CDR1 is DFQATT and CDR2 SNEGSKA (reference sequence). Trimming removed 5 bases from V and 2 bases from J, with 7 bases in between. This CDR3 region has 11 residues. This chain's CDR3 is CSAARTYEQYF. The CDR3, as DNA: TGCAGTGCTGCCCGGACCTACGAGCAGTACTTC.

About this clone: The sample has other DNA sequences that encode this CDR3 too. The CDR3: CASSYSGLSTDTQYF. In nucleotides, the CDR3 is TGTGCCAGCAGTTACTCGGGACTCTCCACAGATACGCAGTATTTT. This chain joins TRBV6-5 and TRBJ2-3; a weak D match, TRBD2 (6 bases). Looked up from germline, CDR1 is MNHEY and CDR2 is SVGAGI. The CDR3 is made up of 15 amino acids. V lost 0 bases to trimming and J lost 2 bases, with 9 bases between them.

The chain is built from TRBV15 and TRBJ1-3, with D unclear. CDR3 size: 13 residues. Looked up from germline, CDR1 is LNHNV and CDR2 is YYDKDF (reference sequence). V lost 7 bases to trimming and J lost 3 bases, with 10 bases between them. The CDR3 bases are TGTGCCACCACCATTCGGTTTGGAAACACCATATATTTT. Its translation: CATTIRFGNTIYF.